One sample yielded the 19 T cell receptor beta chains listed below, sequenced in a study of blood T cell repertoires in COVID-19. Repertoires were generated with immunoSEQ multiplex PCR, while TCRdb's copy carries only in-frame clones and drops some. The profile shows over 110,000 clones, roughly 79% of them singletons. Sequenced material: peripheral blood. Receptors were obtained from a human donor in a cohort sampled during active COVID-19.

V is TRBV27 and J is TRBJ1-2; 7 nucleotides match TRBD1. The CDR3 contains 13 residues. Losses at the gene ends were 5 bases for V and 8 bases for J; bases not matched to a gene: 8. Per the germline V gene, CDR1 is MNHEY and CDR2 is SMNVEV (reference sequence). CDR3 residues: CASSARTGAGYTF. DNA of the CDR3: TGTGCCAGCAGTGCCCGGACAGGAGCAGGCTACACCTTC.

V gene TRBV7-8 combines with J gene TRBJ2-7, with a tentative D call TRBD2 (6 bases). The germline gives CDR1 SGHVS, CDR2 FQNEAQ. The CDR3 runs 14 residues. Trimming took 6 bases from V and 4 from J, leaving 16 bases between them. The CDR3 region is CASRTTGLEYEQYF. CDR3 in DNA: TGTGCCAGCAGGACCACGGGACTGGAATACGAGCAGTACTTC.

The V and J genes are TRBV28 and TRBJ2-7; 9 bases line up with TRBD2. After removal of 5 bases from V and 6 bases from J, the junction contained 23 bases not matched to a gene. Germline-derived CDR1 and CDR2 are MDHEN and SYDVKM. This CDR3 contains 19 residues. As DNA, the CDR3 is TGTGCCAGCAGTACTATATGGCGTAGCGGGAGTGGGGGGGAGTGCGAGCAGTACTTC. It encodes CASSTIWRSGSGGECEQYF.

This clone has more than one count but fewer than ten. The CDR3 region is CASSSLRAGGNSPLHF. The CDR3 region has the DNA TGTGCCAGCAGCTCCCTGCGGGCGGGGGGAAATTCACCCCTCCACTTT. V is TRBV7-2 and J is TRBJ1-6; D is possibly TRBD1 (5 bases). The CDR3 has 16 amino acids. V lost 4 bases and J 7 bases, leaving 17 bases between the germline ends. Germline CDR1 and CDR2: SGHTA and FQGNSA.

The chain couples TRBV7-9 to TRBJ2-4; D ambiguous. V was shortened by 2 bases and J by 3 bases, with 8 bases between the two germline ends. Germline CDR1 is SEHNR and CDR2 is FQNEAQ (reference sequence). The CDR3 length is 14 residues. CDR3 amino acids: CASSLPSSKNIQYF. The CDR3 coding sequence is TGTGCCAGCAGCTTACCTTCCAGCAAAAACATTCAGTACTTC. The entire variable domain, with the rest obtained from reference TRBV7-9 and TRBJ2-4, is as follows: DTGVSQNPRHKITKRGQNVTFRCDPISEHNRLYWYRQTLGQGPEFLTYFQNEAQLEKSRLLSDRFSAERPKGSFSTLEIQRTEQGDSAMYLCASSLPSSKNIQYFGAGTRLSVL.

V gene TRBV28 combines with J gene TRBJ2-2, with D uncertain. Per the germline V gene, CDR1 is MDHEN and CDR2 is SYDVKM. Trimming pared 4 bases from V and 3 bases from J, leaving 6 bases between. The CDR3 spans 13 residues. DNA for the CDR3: TGTGCCAGCAGTTCAAGCGACACCGGGGAGCTGTTTTTT. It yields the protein CASSSSDTGELFF.

CDR3 DNA sequence: TGTGCCAGCAGTCCGAGCTACAGGGGTGTCGCAGATACGCAGTATTTT. Residues: CASSPSYRGVADTQYF. The rearrangement joins TRBV28 to TRBJ2-3, with TRBD1 identical over 7 bases. Germline CDR1 reads MDHEN; CDR2 reads SYDVKM. The CDR3 extends over 16 amino acids. V shed 5 bases and J 4 bases; nucleotides not matched to a gene: 12.

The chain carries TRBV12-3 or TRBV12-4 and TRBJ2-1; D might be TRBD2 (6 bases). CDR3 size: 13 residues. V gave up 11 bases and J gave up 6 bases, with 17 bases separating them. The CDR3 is CACIGTLGNEQFF. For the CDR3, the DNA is TGTGCCTGCATAGGGACTCTCGGCAATGAGCAGTTCTTC.

The CDR3 nucleotides read TGCGCCAGCAGCCAGGCCGGGACTAGCGGACAGTTTGCCAAAAACATTCAGTACTTC. Encoded protein: CASSQAGTSGQFAKNIQYF. The chain links TRBV4-3 to TRBJ2-4, with 11 nucleotides matching TRBD2. The germline CDR1 and CDR2 sequences are LGHNA and YSLEER. CDR3 length: 19 amino acids. Trimming cost V 3 bases and J 1 base; bases outside gene matches: 11.

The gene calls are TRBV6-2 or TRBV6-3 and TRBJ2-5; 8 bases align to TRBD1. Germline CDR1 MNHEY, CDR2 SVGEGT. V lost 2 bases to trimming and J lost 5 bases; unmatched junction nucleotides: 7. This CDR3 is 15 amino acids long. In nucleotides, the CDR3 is TGTGCCAGCAGTTACCGTACAGGGGACAGGGAGACCCAGTACTTC. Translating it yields CASSYRTGDRETQYF.

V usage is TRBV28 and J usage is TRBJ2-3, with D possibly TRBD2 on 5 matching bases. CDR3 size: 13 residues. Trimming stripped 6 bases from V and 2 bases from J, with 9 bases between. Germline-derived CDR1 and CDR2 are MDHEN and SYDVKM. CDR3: CASRKAATDTQYF. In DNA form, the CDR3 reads TGTGCCAGCAGGAAAGCGGCCACAGATACGCAGTATTTT.

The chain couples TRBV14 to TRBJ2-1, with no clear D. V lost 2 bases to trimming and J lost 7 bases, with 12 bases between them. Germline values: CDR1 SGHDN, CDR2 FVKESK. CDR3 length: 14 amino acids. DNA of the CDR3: TGTGCCAGCAGCCAATTCGGCGGTGGAAATGAGCAGTTCTTC. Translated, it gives CASSQFGGGNEQFF.

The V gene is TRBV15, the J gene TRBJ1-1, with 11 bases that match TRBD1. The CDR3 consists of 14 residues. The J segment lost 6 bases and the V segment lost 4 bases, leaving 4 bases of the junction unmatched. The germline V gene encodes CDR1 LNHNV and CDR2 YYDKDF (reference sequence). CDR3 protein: CATSNSDRGPEAFF. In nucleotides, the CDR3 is TGTGCCACCAGCAATTCGGACAGGGGGCCTGAAGCTTTCTTT.

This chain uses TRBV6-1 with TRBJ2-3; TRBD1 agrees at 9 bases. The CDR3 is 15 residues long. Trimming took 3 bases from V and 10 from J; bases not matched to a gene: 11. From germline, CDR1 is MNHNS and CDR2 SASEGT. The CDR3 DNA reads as TGTGCCAGCAGTGAGGTCGGACAGGGGATTGAGGCGCAGTATTTT. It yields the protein CASSEVGQGIEAQYF.

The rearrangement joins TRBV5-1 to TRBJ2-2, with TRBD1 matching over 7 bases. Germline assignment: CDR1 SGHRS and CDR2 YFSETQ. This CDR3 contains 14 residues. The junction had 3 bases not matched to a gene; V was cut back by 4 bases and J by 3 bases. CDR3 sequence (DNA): TGCGCCAGCAGCCTAGGACAGGACACCGGGGAGCTGTTTTTT. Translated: CASSLGQDTGELFF.

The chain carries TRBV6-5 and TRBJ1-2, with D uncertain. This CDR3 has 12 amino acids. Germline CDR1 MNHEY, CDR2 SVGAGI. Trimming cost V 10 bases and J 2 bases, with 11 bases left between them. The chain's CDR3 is CATSADNYGYTF. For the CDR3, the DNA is TGTGCCACCTCAGCGGACAACTATGGCTACACCTTC.

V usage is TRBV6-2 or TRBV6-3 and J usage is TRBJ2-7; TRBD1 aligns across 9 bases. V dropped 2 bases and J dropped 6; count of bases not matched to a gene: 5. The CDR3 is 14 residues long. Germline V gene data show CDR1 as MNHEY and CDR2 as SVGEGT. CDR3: CASSYGTGMREQYF. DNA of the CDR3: TGTGCCAGCAGTTACGGGACAGGGATGCGCGAGCAGTACTTC.

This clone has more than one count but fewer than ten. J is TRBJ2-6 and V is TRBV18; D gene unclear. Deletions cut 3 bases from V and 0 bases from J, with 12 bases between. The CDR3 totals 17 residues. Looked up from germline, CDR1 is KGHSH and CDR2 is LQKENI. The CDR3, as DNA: TGTGCCAGCTCACCCACGGTAGACACCTCTGGGGCCAACGTCCTGACTTTC. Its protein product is CASSPTVDTSGANVLTF.

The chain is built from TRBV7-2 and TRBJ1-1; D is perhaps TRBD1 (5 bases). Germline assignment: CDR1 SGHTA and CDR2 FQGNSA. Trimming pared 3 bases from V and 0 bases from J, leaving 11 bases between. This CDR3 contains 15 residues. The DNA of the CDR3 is TGTGCCAGCAGCTTGGCCGCAGGGTTGAACACTGAAGCTTTCTTT. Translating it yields CASSLAAGLNTEAFF. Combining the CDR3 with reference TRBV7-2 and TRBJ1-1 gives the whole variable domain GAGVSQSPSNKVTEKGKDVELRCDPISGHTALYWYRQSLGQGLEFLIYFQGNSAPDKSGLPSDRFSAERTGGSVSTLTIQRTQQEDSAVYLCASSLAAGLNTEAFFGQGTRLTVV.